The sequence of this TCR beta chain was determined in a study of blood T cells in healthy people across ages. Alongside a J-beta primer mix, a sample-barcoded 5' primer served in a second PCR lasting roughly 7 to 11 cycles. TCRdb re-analysed the 5' RACE reads in MiXCR, keeping a single row per CDR3 protein. The sample contains about 830,000 distinct CDR3 sequences, around two thirds of which appear only once. The CDR3 is 15 amino acids. The germline V gene encodes CDR1 LGHNA and CDR2 YSLEER. The study recruited healthy Caucasian donors from Russia who were aged roughly 6 to 95. The source material was blood. The J gene is TRBJ2-4, the V gene TRBV4-3, with D possibly being TRBD2 (5 bases). Near its end, the DNA agrees better with TRBJ2-7, so the J call may be wrong. This TCR was recovered from a man aged 25-45 years in good health. For the CDR3, the DNA is TGCGCCAGCAGCCAAGATGGGGATAGGAGGTACGAGCAGTACTTC. Protein sequence: CASSQDGDRRYEQYF.